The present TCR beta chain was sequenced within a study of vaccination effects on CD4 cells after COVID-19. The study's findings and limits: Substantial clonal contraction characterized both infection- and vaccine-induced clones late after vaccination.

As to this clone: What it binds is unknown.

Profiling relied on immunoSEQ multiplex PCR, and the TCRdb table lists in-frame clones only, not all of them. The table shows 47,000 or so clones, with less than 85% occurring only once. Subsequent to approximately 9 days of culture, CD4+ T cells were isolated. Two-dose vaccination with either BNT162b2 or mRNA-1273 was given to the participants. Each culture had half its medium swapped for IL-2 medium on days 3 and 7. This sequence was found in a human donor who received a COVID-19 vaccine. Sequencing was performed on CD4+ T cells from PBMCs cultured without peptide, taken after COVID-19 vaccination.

The CDR3, as DNA: TGTGCCAGCACAGGGGTCTCCACCGGGGAGCTGTTTTTT. Translating gives CASTGVSTGELFF. The chain recombines TRBV14 with TRBJ2-2, with D possibly TRBD1 on 6 matching bases. The ends were cut back, 7 bases at V and 4 bases at J, with 10 bases in the middle. Germline-derived CDR1 and CDR2 are SGHDN and FVKESK. CDR3 size: 13 residues.